Below, 20 T cell receptor beta chains from the same sample are listed, as sequenced in a study of blood T cells in healthy people across ages. PCR was performed a second time for about 7 to 12 cycles using a sample-barcoded 5' primer and a J-beta primer mix. TCRdb re-called the 5' RACE reads through MiXCR, storing one row per CDR3 protein. The data contain about 1.4 million distinct CDR3 sequences, approximately 59% of them singletons. Input material: blood. The receptor set was obtained from a man between 18 and 29 years old in good health.

This clonotype was picked up a small number of times. V is TRBV6-6 and J is TRBJ1-4; D is unclear. The CDR3 has 13 amino acids. Trimming stripped 10 bases from V and 8 bases from J, with 17 bases between. Germline V gene lookup returns CDR1 MNHNY and CDR2 SVGAGI (reference sequence). DNA of the CDR3: TGTGCCAATCAGGCGTCGATGGGCGAAAAACTGTTTTTT. Protein product: CANQASMGEKLFF.

The V and J genes are TRBV28 and TRBJ2-1, with a weak D call TRBD1 (6 bases). In germline, CDR1 is MDHEN, CDR2 SYDVKM. This CDR3 comprises 20 residues. V lost 4 bases, J lost 0 bases, and 25 bases lay in between. In DNA form, the CDR3 reads TGTGCCAGCAGTTCCCCCCCCCGGGACATTGCCCTAAGCTCCTACAATGAGCAGTTCTTC. It is translated as CASSSPPRDIALSSYNEQFF.

V is TRBV12-3 or TRBV12-4 and J is TRBJ2-3; 9 bases are shared with TRBD1. The trim removed 6 bases at V and 2 bases at J, leaving 6 bases unmatched. The CDR3 has 15 residues. In DNA, the CDR3 is TGTGCCAGCAGCACCGGGACAGGGCACACAGATACGCAGTATTTT. Translated: CASSTGTGHTDTQYF.

The chain joins TRBV2 to TRBJ2-3; the match to TRBD1 covers 10 bases. The CDR3 runs to 15 residues. Germline V gene sequence: CDR1 SNHLY, CDR2 FYNNEI. The trim removed 6 bases at V and 6 bases at J, leaving 9 bases unmatched. The CDR3 region is CASSTGQGVGDTQYF. Here the CDR3 DNA reads TGTGCCAGCAGCACCGGACAGGGGGTCGGTGATACGCAGTATTTT.

The sample holds a few counts of this clonotype. V usage is TRBV29-1 and J usage is TRBJ2-5, with TRBD1 matching 7 bases. The CDR3 totals 13 residues. V lost 7 bases, J lost 4 bases, and 9 bases stayed unmatched. In germline, CDR1 is SQVTM, CDR2 ANQGSEA. The CDR3 spells CSGDSGSAETQYF. CDR3 DNA sequence: TGCAGCGGGGACAGTGGCTCTGCAGAGACCCAGTACTTC. Full variable domain (outside the CDR3, taken from reference TRBV29-1 and TRBJ2-5): SAVISQKPSRDICQRGTSLTIQCQVDSQVTMMFWYRQQPGQSLTLIATANQGSEATYESGFVIDKFPISRPNLTFSTLTVSNMSPEDSSIYLCSGDSGSAETQYFGPGTRLLVL.

V gene TRBV6-5 combines with J gene TRBJ2-1; 10 nucleotides match TRBD1. J gave up 7 bases and V 2 bases, and 2 bases lay outside the gene matches. This CDR3 is built from 14 residues. CDR1 and CDR2 (germline): MNHEY, SVGAGI. CDR3 sequence: CASSYRGQGNEQFF. In nucleotides, the CDR3 is TGTGCCAGCAGTTACCGGGGACAGGGGAATGAGCAGTTCTTC.

This chain connects TRBV7-8 to TRBJ2-1; 8 nucleotides agree with TRBD1. The V gene's germline CDR1 is SGHVS and CDR2 FQNEAQ. The V and J ends lost 3 bases and 2 bases, in that order; junction bases with no gene match: 3. The CDR3 extends over 15 amino acids. The CDR3 loop is CASSLNRGAYNEQFF. The CDR3 nucleotides are TGTGCCAGCAGCTTGAACAGGGGGGCCTACAATGAGCAGTTCTTC.

This rearrangement joins TRBV5-6 to TRBJ2-2; 7 nucleotides agree with TRBD2. V shed 6 bases, J shed 1 base, and the junction held 9 bases outside the gene matches. The CDR3 is 16 residues long. CDR1 is SGHDT and CDR2 is YYEEEE in the germline V gene. CDR3 protein: CASTRAAGVNTGELFF. In DNA form, the CDR3 reads TGTGCCAGCACCCGCGCGGCGGGAGTGAACACCGGGGAGCTGTTTTTT.

Concerning this clonotype itself: A junction boundary mismatches the germline segment, possibly from a read error. J is TRBJ1-1 and V is TRBV12-3 or TRBV12-4; unclear D gene. This CDR3 is 12 amino acids long. CDR3 nucleotide sequence: TGCGCCAGCAGCTTGATGGGTACTGAAGCTTTCTTT. Amino acids: CASSLMGTEAFF.

About this clonotype: This sequence may be a read error, since a much larger clone differs from it by one base. V is TRBV24-1 and J is TRBJ2-3; 9 bases line up with TRBD2. Germline V gene data show CDR1 as KGHDR and CDR2 as SFDVKD. The CDR3 extends over 18 amino acids. CDR3 in DNA: TGTGCCACCAGTGATGGTTCTACGGGACTAGCTAGCACAGATGCGCAGTATTTT. It encodes CATSDGSTGLASTDAQYF.

The gene calls are TRBV4-1 and TRBJ1-5, with D tentatively TRBD1 (6 bases). Germline V gene data show CDR1 as MGHRA and CDR2 as YSYEKL. V was shortened by 1 base and J by 1 base, with 11 bases between the two germline ends. This CDR3 is built from 16 residues. The DNA of the CDR3 is TGCGCCAGCAGCCAAGCTTCAGGGGTCAGCAATCAGCCCCAGCATTTT. Residues: CASSQASGVSNQPQHF.

With respect to this clonotype: One end of the junction fails to match germline, which may point to a read error. This chain joins TRBV11-1 and TRBJ2-7; TRBD1 might be the D (6 bases). Germline CDR1 and CDR2: SGHAT and FQDESV (reference sequence). This CDR3 contains 14 residues. The chain's CDR3 is CASSSLTGPYEQYF. The CDR3 DNA reads as TGCGCCAGCAGCTCACTCACAGGGCCCTACGAGCAGTACTTC.

This clonotype was detected a few times. The rearrangement links TRBV20-1 to TRBJ2-7, with TRBD1 matching 9 bases. The V gene's germline CDR1 is DFQATT and CDR2 SNEGSKA (reference sequence). The CDR3 length is 15 residues. Trimming removed 1 base from V and 0 bases from J; junction bases left unmatched: 4. The CDR3 loop is CSARGRTGVSYEQYF. The CDR3 DNA reads TGCAGTGCTAGAGGGCGGACAGGGGTCTCCTACGAGCAGTACTTC.

The V gene is TRBV6-1, the J gene TRBJ1-1, with D maybe TRBD1 (5 bases). Germline V CDR1 and CDR2: MNHNS, SASEGT. Between the trimmed V and J ends, which lost 6 bases and 8 bases, there was a span of 16 bases. The CDR3 runs 13 residues. CDR3 sequence (DNA): TGTGCCAGCAGGAATACGGGACCAGCCGAAGCTTTCTTT. Protein product: CASRNTGPAEAFF.

This chain uses TRBV7-9 with TRBJ2-7; the D is unclear. CDR1 and CDR2 from the germline V gene are SEHNR and FQNEAQ (reference sequence). The CDR3 extends over 15 amino acids. Trimming removed 1 base from V and 0 bases from J, with 10 bases in between. For the CDR3, the DNA is TGTGCCAGCAGCTTAGTTCGTGGAAACTCCTACGAGCAGTACTTC. It translates to CASSLVRGNSYEQYF.

V and J are TRBV28 and TRBJ1-6; D is perhaps TRBD1 (5 bases). Trimming shortened V by 2 bases and J by 9 bases, and 14 bases separated the two germline ends. The length of the CDR3 is 15 residues. Germline V CDR1 and CDR2: MDHEN, SYDVKM. The CDR3 DNA follows: TGTGCCAGCAGTTTAACGGGCAGGGCTACTTCACCCCTCCACTTT. Translating it yields CASSLTGRATSPLHF.

The CDR3, as DNA: TGTGCCAGCAGCCCGGACAATTATAATTCACCCCTCCACTTT. Its translation: CASSPDNYNSPLHF. The chain joins TRBV7-9 to TRBJ1-6; maybe TRBD1 (5 bases). CDR1 SEHNR and CDR2 FQNEAQ come from the germline V gene (reference sequence). This CDR3 has 14 amino acids. Trimming left V 5 bases short and J 4 bases short, with 9 bases between.

The chain employs TRBV6-5 and TRBJ2-5; 8 nucleotides agree with TRBD2. The CDR3 is 16 amino acids. The V segment lost 4 bases and the J segment 2 bases; nucleotides outside the gene matches: 9. Per germline, CDR1 MNHEY and CDR2 SVGAGI. The CDR3 loop is CASSSGLRGVQETQYF. The CDR3 DNA is TGTGCCAGCAGTTCCGGACTGCGGGGGGTGCAAGAGACCCAGTACTTC.

This clonotype has only a few counts. The J gene is TRBJ2-1, the V gene TRBV29-1; 11 bases are a match to TRBD1. This CDR3 contains 15 residues. V dropped 1 base and J dropped 7; count of bases not matched to a gene: 6. The germline V gene encodes CDR1 SQVTM and CDR2 ANQGSEA. The CDR3 sequence: CSVEGGDRGWNEQFF. DNA of the CDR3: TGCAGCGTTGAAGGAGGGGACAGGGGGTGGAATGAGCAGTTCTTC.

The V call is TRBV13, the J call TRBJ2-5; 15 bases are a match to TRBD2. The J call is doubtful: the DNA matches TRBJ2-7 better. CDR1 PRHDT and CDR2 FYEKMQ come from the germline V gene (reference sequence). This CDR3 is built from 16 residues. This CDR3 is CASSFGLAGGPGEQYF. CDR3 DNA sequence: TGTGCCAGCAGCTTCGGACTAGCGGGAGGGCCGGGCGAGCAGTACTTC.